This T cell receptor (beta chain) was recorded in a study of T cells in localized non-small cell lung cancer. V shed 5 bases, J shed 9 bases, and the junction held 8 bases outside the gene matches. Germline-derived CDR1 and CDR2 are MDHEN and SYDVKM. CDR3 length: 14 amino acids. Study-wide points: Uninvolved adjacent lung had more T cell clonality than any other tissue, topping tumor. Across samples, adjacent lung featured a median roughly 56 of the top 100 tumor clones. Sequencing was restricted to one tumor region; therefore, heterogeneity remains possible. Longer overall survival accompanied higher blood T cell density.

Generated by immunoSEQ multiplex PCR, the TCRdb table keeps only in-frame clones and is missing some. The sample lists roughly 30,000 clones, roughly 91% occurring once. This clone occurred once. The target antigen is unknown. The clonotype originates from a female donor at least 60 years old with stage III squamous cell lung carcinoma. The V gene is TRBV28, the J gene TRBJ2-4; 9 positions agree with TRBD2. The material sequenced was peripheral blood, taken before any cancer treatment. The CDR3 protein is CASSTRGSGGIQYF. CDR3 DNA sequence: TGTGCCAGCAGTACCCGTGGTAGCGGGGGCATTCAGTACTTC.